The 29 T cell receptor beta chains below all came from one sample that was sequenced in a study of blood T cells in healthy people across ages (dated by TCRdb to between 2015 and 2017). Library method: 5' RACE. Sequencing was carried out with an Illumina HiSeq 2500. The second PCR ran for about 6 to 11 cycles and used a J-beta primer mix along with a sample-barcoded 5' primer. TCRdb reran the public reads through fastp at Q25 and MiXCR, keeping productive beta chains. Rows with one shared CDR3 protein collapse into an entry with the most common genes and DNA. The table for this sample lists 710,000 or so distinct CDR3 sequences; 32% of them were counted only once. The top ten hold about 16% of the sample. The specimen was blood. The receptor source for this set is a woman aged 80 or older in good health. Donor details come from another sample of the same person, matched by shared clones.

The chain recombines TRBV5-1 with TRBJ2-7; TRBD1 matches 7 bases. The CDR3 contains 16 residues. Germline assignment: CDR1 SGHRS and CDR2 YFSETQ. V trimming: 0 bases; J trimming: 0 bases; junction bases outside the gene matches: 6. For the CDR3, the DNA is TGCGCCAGCAGCTTGGAGAGGGGGCGAACCTCCTACGAGCAGTACTTC. Protein: CASSLERGRTSYEQYF.

This clonotype was seen a few times. V is TRBV6-5 and J is TRBJ2-1; TRBD2 aligns across 12 bases. This CDR3 comprises 17 residues. Germline loops: CDR1 MNHEY, CDR2 SVGAGI. Trimming cost V 0 bases and J 5 bases; bases outside gene matches: 5. CDR3: CASSYSTSGGLNNEQFF. The DNA of the CDR3 is TGTGCCAGCAGTTACTCTACTAGCGGGGGGCTAAACAATGAGCAGTTCTTC.

This clonotype was picked up many times. This sequence joins TRBV29-1 and TRBJ2-1, with 9 bases lining up with TRBD1. The CDR3 length is 16 residues. Trimming cost V 2 bases and J 9 bases; bases outside gene matches: 14. CDR1 is SQVTM, CDR2 ANQGSEA, per germline. The CDR3 region is CSVESTTGTGLGEQFF. CDR3 nucleotide sequence: TGCAGCGTTGAATCTACAACCGGGACAGGGTTGGGTGAGCAGTTCTTC.

This clonotype was picked up a small number of times. With a much larger clone just one base away, this may be a read error. The chain carries TRBV5-1 and TRBJ1-6; D remains unclear. In germline, CDR1 is SGHRS, CDR2 YFSETQ. The V gene lost 3 bases and the J gene lost 8 bases, with 15 bases spanning the gap. This CDR3 comprises 15 residues. CDR3 in amino acids: CASSCKRDRYSPLHF. The CDR3 DNA sequence: TGCGCCAGCAGCTGTAAGAGGGATCGGTATTCACCCCTCCACTTT.

At least ten counts were recorded for this clonotype. The rearrangement uses TRBV20-1 and TRBJ2-3, with D perhaps matching TRBD1 (5 bases). The CDR3 consists of 14 residues. CDR1 is DFQATT and CDR2 is SNEGSKA in the germline V gene (reference sequence). V lost 5 bases and J lost 4, with 16 bases in between. The CDR3 DNA reads TGCAGTGCTTCCCGACGTCAGGGATCAGATACGCAGTATTTT. Protein sequence: CSASRRQGSDTQYF.

This clonotype was seen a few times. V usage is TRBV2 and J usage is TRBJ1-2; TRBD1 is a possible D gene (6 bases). Germline assignment: CDR1 SNHLY and CDR2 FYNNEI. Trimming stripped 2 bases from V and 8 bases from J, with 9 bases between. The CDR3 covers 12 residues. The CDR3 here is CASSERGEGYTF. In DNA, the CDR3 is TGTGCCAGCAGTGAAAGGGGGGAAGGCTACACCTTC. Drawing the rest from reference TRBV2 and TRBJ1-2, the complete variable domain is EPEVTQTPSHQVTQMGQEVILRCVPISNHLYFYWYRQILGQKVEFLVSFYNNEISEKSEIFDDQFSVERPDGSNFTLKIRSTKLEDSAMYFCASSERGEGYTFGSGTRLTVV.

In DNA form, the CDR3 reads TGCGCCAGCAGCTTGGGGGACAGGGGGTCGATCACTGAAGCTTTCTTT. This translates into CASSLGDRGSITEAFF. This rearrangement joins TRBV5-1 to TRBJ1-1; 11 bases line up with TRBD1. V lost 0 bases, J lost 4 bases, and 5 bases stayed unmatched. The CDR3 is made up of 16 amino acids. CDR1 and CDR2 (germline): SGHRS, YFSETQ.

With respect to this clonotype: Possible read error: a much larger clone is one base away. This CDR3 is missing its conserved last phenylalanine or tryptophan, likely due to a read error. The chain recombines TRBV7-2 with TRBJ1-1; D unresolved. V shed 2 bases and J shed 1 base, with 8 bases lying between them. CDR1 and CDR2 from the germline V gene are SGHTA and FQGNSA. This CDR3 is 14 amino acids long. The CDR3 bases are TGTGCCAGCAGCTTACTTACATCGAACACTGAAGCTTTCTTG. This translates into CASSLLTSNTEAFL.

Comments on this clonotype: Given a much more abundant clone one base away, this may be a read error. The chain carries TRBV5-1 and TRBJ1-1; tentative D call: TRBD1 (6 bases). The CDR3 contains 15 residues. CDR1 and CDR2 from the germline V gene are SGHRS and YFSETQ. As DNA, the CDR3 is TGCGCCGGCAGCTTGGCCGGGGGGCTGAACACTGAAGCTTTCTTT. This codes for CAGSLAGGLNTEAFF. The whole variable domain, filled in from reference TRBV5-1 and TRBJ1-1, reads KAGVTQTPRYLIKTRGQQVTLSCSPISGHRSVSWYQQTPGQGLQFLFEYFSETQRNKGNFPGRFSGRQFSNSRSEMNVSTLELGDSALYLCAGSLAGGLNTEAFFGQGTRLTVV.

In the case of this clonotype: Since a much larger clone is just one base distant, this may be a read error. V is TRBV10-3 and J is TRBJ1-2, with TRBD1 matching 11 bases. The V gene's germline CDR1 is ENHRY and CDR2 SYGVKD. The V and J ends lost 4 bases and 3 bases, in that order; junction bases with no gene match: 4. The CDR3 consists of 15 residues. The CDR3 sequence: CAISGGQGEDYGYTF. CDR3 in DNA: TGTGCCATCAGTGGGGGACAGGGGGAGGACTATGGCTACACCTTC.

This chain links TRBV5-5 with TRBJ2-5, with 11 bases identical to TRBD2. V gave up 4 bases and J gave up 1 base; unmatched junction bases: 3. The CDR3 sequence is 15 residues long. CDR1 SGHKS and CDR2 YYEKEE come from the germline V gene (reference sequence). The CDR3 sequence is CASSVTSGVQETQYF. CDR3 sequence (DNA): TGTGCCAGCAGCGTGACTAGCGGGGTCCAAGAGACCCAGTACTTC.

This clonotype showed up many times. V and J are TRBV4-1 and TRBJ2-7; perhaps TRBD2 as D (7 bases). The CDR3 extends over 17 amino acids. Germline-derived CDR1 and CDR2 are MGHRA and YSYEKL. The V end was cut by 0 bases, the J end by 3 bases, with 18 bases between. The CDR3 reads CASSQDLRGAGNYEQYF. The CDR3 DNA sequence: TGCGCCAGCAGCCAAGATCTTCGGGGGGCTGGAAACTACGAGCAGTACTTC.

This clonotype was counted a few times. This clone may be a read error of a much larger clone one base away. The V gene is TRBV5-1, the J gene TRBJ2-5, with 11 bases matching TRBD1. The CDR3 totals 15 residues. Trimming took 0 bases from V and 11 from J; bases not matched to a gene: 9. Germline V CDR1 and CDR2: SGHRS, YFSETQ. CDR3 coding DNA: TGCGCCAGCAGCTTGGGGACAGGGGGCTACAATGAGCAGTACTTC. Translation: CASSLGTGGYNEQYF. Supplemented by reference TRBV5-1 and TRBJ2-5, the full variable domain reads KAGVTQTPRYLIKTRGQQVTLSCSPISGHRSVSWYQQTPGQGLQFLFEYFSETQRNKGNFPGRFSGRQFSNSRSEMNVSTLELGDSALYLCASSLGTGGYNEQYFGPGTRLLVL.

This clonotype was seen at least ten times. The chain joins TRBV11-2 to TRBJ2-1; 13 nucleotides line up with TRBD2. With V trimmed by 5 bases and J by 9 bases, 7 bases remained unmatched. The CDR3 is 15 amino acids. Germline-derived CDR1 and CDR2 are SGHAT and FQNNGV. The CDR3 bases are TGTGCCAGCAGCCGAGGACTAGCGGGGGCCCGTGAGCAGTTCTTC. It codes for CASSRGLAGAREQFF.

Only a few counts were recorded for this clonotype. V gene TRBV10-3 combines with J gene TRBJ2-1; TRBD2 might be the D (6 bases). Trimming removed 7 bases at V and 0 bases at J, with 10 bases between. The germline V gene encodes CDR1 ENHRY and CDR2 SYGVKD. This CDR3 contains 14 residues. In DNA form, the CDR3 reads TGTGCCATCACCATCGGGAGCTCCTACAATGAGCAGTTCTTC. It specifies CAITIGSSYNEQFF.

The rearrangement links TRBV7-2 to TRBJ2-3, with no clear D. The CDR3 is made up of 16 amino acids. Germline CDR1 reads SGHTA; CDR2 reads FQGNSA. V lost 5 bases, J lost 3 bases, and 18 bases lay in between. For the CDR3, the DNA is TGTGCCAGCAGCCCCCGGCGCTTCAGTGGAACAGATACGCAGTATTTT. This sequence encodes CASSPRRFSGTDTQYF. Filled out from reference TRBV7-2 and TRBJ2-3, the complete variable domain reads GAGVSQSPSNKVTEKGKDVELRCDPISGHTALYWYRQSLGQGLEFLIYFQGNSAPDKSGLPSDRFSAERTGGSVSTLTIQRTQQEDSAVYLCASSPRRFSGTDTQYFGPGTRLTVL.

This chain connects TRBV20-1 to TRBJ2-1, with 9 bases lining up with TRBD2. Germline V gene sequence: CDR1 DFQATT, CDR2 SNEGSKA (reference sequence). The CDR3 extends over 14 amino acids. Trimming cost V 1 base and J 6 bases; bases outside gene matches: 4. CDR3 sequence: CSARVPTSGNEQFF. The CDR3 DNA sequence: TGCAGTGCTAGAGTTCCGACTAGCGGCAATGAGCAGTTCTTC.

Ten or more counts support this clonotype. The V gene is TRBV20-1, the J gene TRBJ2-3; 16 bases map to TRBD2. The CDR3 runs to 18 residues. V trimming: 6 bases; J trimming: 4 bases; junction bases outside the gene matches: 13. The germline gives CDR1 DFQATT, CDR2 SNEGSKA (reference sequence). The CDR3 loop is CSAQVPGLAGGRSDTQYF. CDR3 nucleotide sequence: TGCAGTGCCCAAGTCCCGGGACTAGCGGGGGGGCGGTCAGATACGCAGTATTTT.

This chain uses TRBV2 with TRBJ2-1; the D is unclear. The germline V gene has CDR1 SNHLY and CDR2 FYNNEI. Deletions cut 5 bases from V and 16 bases from J, with 15 bases between. CDR3 length equals 11 residues. The CDR3: CASSLDTGGFF. CDR3 DNA: TGTGCCAGCAGTCTAGACACGGGCGGCTTCTTC.

Regarding this clonotype: A single base separates this from a much larger clone, so it may be a read error. This chain's CDR3 is CASSGTTLWEQYF. The CDR3 nucleotides are TGTGCCAGCAGTGGGACTACCCTTTGGGAGCAGTATTTT. J is TRBJ2-3 and V is TRBV2; tentatively, D is TRBD2 (6 bases). Between the trimmed V and J ends, which lost 4 bases and 11 bases, there was a span of 16 bases. Germline CDR1 SNHLY, CDR2 FYNNEI. The CDR3 is 13 amino acids.

This clonotype was picked up a small number of times. A much larger clone sits a single nucleotide away, making a read error possible. The V call is TRBV5-1, the J call TRBJ2-7; D is perhaps TRBD1 (6 bases). Germline CDR1 is SGHRS and CDR2 is YFSETQ. V was clipped by 1 base and J by 7 bases, with 15 bases between them. The CDR3 is 14 residues long. The CDR3 DNA reads as TGCGCCAGCAGCTTGTCGACAGGAGTAGATGAGCAGTACTTC. Translated: CASSLSTGVDEQYF.

There are a few counts of this clonotype. The rearrangement links TRBV10-3 to TRBJ2-4; TRBD2 matches at 14 bases. Germline loops: CDR1 ENHRY, CDR2 SYGVKD. The CDR3 length is 21 residues. J gave up 0 bases and V 3 bases, and 13 bases lay outside the gene matches. The CDR3 reads CAISDPKLGLAGALAKNIQYF. The CDR3 DNA follows: TGTGCCATCAGTGACCCGAAACTGGGACTAGCGGGGGCCCTAGCCAAAAACATTCAGTACTTC.

This clonotype was detected many times. The chain recombines TRBV20-1 with TRBJ1-5; D is uncertain. Looked up from germline, CDR1 is DFQATT and CDR2 is SNEGSKA (reference sequence). Trimming removed 4 bases at V and 4 bases at J, with 11 bases between. CDR3 length equals 13 residues. For the CDR3, the DNA is TGCAGTGCTAAGGGTCAGGTTAATCAGCCCCAGCATTTT. Translating it yields CSAKGQVNQPQHF.

This clonotype has a handful of counts. It may be a read error: a sequence one base away is much more abundant. The chain employs TRBV7-2 and TRBJ1-1; TRBD1 matches at 8 bases. V lost 5 bases to trimming and J lost 4 bases; unmatched junction nucleotides: 9. Germline CDR1 reads SGHTA; CDR2 reads FQGNSA. The CDR3 loop spans 15 amino acids. This CDR3 reads CASSALPGGRTEAFF. DNA for the CDR3: TGTGCCAGCAGCGCGCTCCCAGGGGGCCGCACTGAAGCTTTCTTT.

This clonotype was found many times. The chain couples TRBV30 to TRBJ1-2; 9 bases fit TRBD1. The germline gives CDR1 GTSNPN, CDR2 SVGIG (reference sequence). J was trimmed by 3 bases and V by 0 bases; bases with no gene match: 5. The CDR3 totals 15 residues. This CDR3 is CAWSVGGQGDYGYTF. As DNA, the CDR3 is TGTGCCTGGAGTGTAGGGGGACAGGGTGACTATGGCTACACCTTC. Filled out from reference TRBV30 and TRBJ1-2, the complete variable domain reads SQTIHQWPATLVQPVGSPLSLECTVEGTSNPNLYWYRQAAGRGLQLLFYSVGIGQISSEVPQNLSASRPQDRQFILSSKKLLLSDSGFYLCAWSVGGQGDYGYTFGSGTRLTVV.

The V gene is TRBV9, the J gene TRBJ1-1, with D perhaps matching TRBD1 (5 bases). The CDR3 runs 13 residues. Germline V gene data show CDR1 as SGDLS and CDR2 as YYNGEE. The V gene lost 1 base and the J gene lost 5 bases, with 9 bases spanning the gap. The CDR3, as DNA: TGTGCCAGCAGCGTAAGGGGCCTAACTGAAGCTTTCTTT. It translates to CASSVRGLTEAFF. The complete variable domain, with remaining parts taken from reference TRBV9 and TRBJ1-1, reads DSGVTQTPKHLITATGQRVTLRCSPRSGDLSVYWYQQSLDQGLQFLIQYYNGEERAKGNILERFSAQQFPDLHSELNLSSLELGDSALYFCASSVRGLTEAFFGQGTRLTVV.

A few counts support this clonotype. The chain has TRBV7-2 and TRBJ1-2, with TRBD1 as a possible D gene (6 bases). Looked up from germline, CDR1 is SGHTA and CDR2 is FQGNSA. Trimming stripped 1 base from V and 8 bases from J, with 17 bases between. The CDR3 sequence is 15 residues long. The CDR3 reads CASSLGVSRGGGYTF. CDR3 in DNA: TGTGCCAGCAGCTTAGGGGTTTCGAGGGGGGGCGGCTACACCTTC.

This clonotype was recorded many times. The chain joins TRBV2 to TRBJ1-6; D is undetermined. The CDR3 is made up of 15 amino acids. The V and J ends lost 2 bases and 0 bases respectively, with 5 bases between them. The germline V gene encodes CDR1 SNHLY and CDR2 FYNNEI. This CDR3 reads CASSEQYSYNSPLHF. For the CDR3, the DNA is TGTGCCAGCAGTGAACAGTACTCCTATAATTCACCCCTCCACTTT. Full variable domain (remainder filled in from reference TRBV2 and TRBJ1-6): EPEVTQTPSHQVTQMGQEVILRCVPISNHLYFYWYRQILGQKVEFLVSFYNNEISEKSEIFDDQFSVERPDGSNFTLKIRSTKLEDSAMYFCASSEQYSYNSPLHFGNGTRLTVT.

J is TRBJ1-5 and V is TRBV21-1; the D segment call TRBD1 is taken from the table without a DNA check. TRBV21-1 is assigned pseudogene status. The CDR3 extends over 17 amino acids. DNA for the CDR3: TGTGCCAGCGGTAAAGGAAGAGGGCGTCCCCGCAATCAGCCCCAGCATTTT. Its protein is CASGKGRGRPRNQPQHF.